These T cell receptor beta chains were read from a single sample in a study of blood T cell repertoires in COVID-19. Only in-frame clones appear in the TCRdb table, and some are missing; sequencing was by immunoSEQ multiplex PCR. Altogether approximately 90,000 clones are present, 70% to 90% being singletons, with the ten largest covering 3% to 4%. Sequenced input: peripheral blood. The source of these receptors is a man aged 50 to 59 with acute or convalescent COVID-19. Both conserved end residues are part of each CDR3. The D gene is left open where the match is weak. Clone size is shown for a subset of rows, as once, few, many or a class of expanded clone.

abundance	v_gene	d_gene	j_gene	CDR3nt	CDR3aa
.	TRBV4-3	.	TRBJ1-1	TGCGCCAGCAGCCAAGATATCGGCAGGATGAACACTGAAGCTTTCTTT	CASSQDIGRMNTEAFF
.	TRBV5-1	TRBD2	TRBJ2-3	TGCGCCAGCAGCTTGGGCGGGGGGGCAGATACGCAGTATTTT	CASSLGGGADTQYF
.	TRBV7-6	TRBD2	TRBJ2-1	TGTGCCAGCAGCTTAGAGCGGGGGGGTGGTTACAATGAGCAGTTCTTC	CASSLERGGGYNEQFF
.	TRBV9	TRBD1	TRBJ2-7	TGTGCCAGCAGCGAGGGGACAGGGTATACCTACGAGCAGTACTTC	CASSEGTGYTYEQYF
.	TRBV4-1	TRBD1	TRBJ2-2	TGCGCCAGCAGCCAACGGACAGGGGGCACCGGGGAGCTGTTTTTT	CASSQRTGGTGELFF
few	TRBV5-1	TRBD2	TRBJ2-2	TGCGCCAGCAGCTTTAGCGGGCAGAACACCGGGGAGCTGTTTTTT	CASSFSGQNTGELFF
.	TRBV19	.	TRBJ2-5	TGTGCCAGTAGTATCATGGACAGAGGAGAGACCCAGTACTTC	CASSIMDRGETQYF
.	TRBV11-3	TRBD2	TRBJ2-5	TGTGCCAGCAGCTTAGGGAGATTGGCGGGGGGCGAGACCCAGTACTTC	CASSLGRLAGGETQYF
.	TRBV7-2	TRBD1	TRBJ2-7	TGTGCCAGCAGCTTAGGTGGGACAGCCCTCTACGAGCAGTACTTC	CASSLGGTALYEQYF
.	TRBV5-4	.	TRBJ1-2	TGTGCCAGCAGCTTGGCCGCGGGGGCGCAGGGCTACACCTTC	CASSLAAGAQGYTF
few	TRBV6-5	.	TRBJ1-1	TGTGCCAGCAGTTACTCGTTCCAGGGAGGCACTGAAGCTTTCTTT	CASSYSFQGGTEAFF
.	TRBV21-1	.	TRBJ1-1	TGTGCCAGCAGATACCGGGGGGGGTGGAACACTGAAGCTTTCTTT	CASRYRGGWNTEAFF
once	TRBV12-2	.	TRBJ1-2	TGTGCAAGTCGCTTAGCGAGGGGCTACACCTTC	CASRLARGYTF
.	TRBV27	TRBD1	TRBJ2-1	TGTGCCAGCAGTTTATCGGGACAGGCGACGAGGGGTTACAAGGCCAATGAGCAGTTCTTC	CASSLSGQATRGYKANEQFF
.	TRBV25-1	.	TRBJ1-2	TGTGCCAGCAGCCCTCCTGGCAGGGGCTACACCTTC	CASSPPGRGYTF
.	TRBV29-1	.	TRBJ1-1	TGCAGCGTGGCACTGACAGAGTCCTCAGCAGCTTTCTTT	CSVALTESSAAFF
.	TRBV27	TRBD1	TRBJ1-1	TGTGCCAGCAGTTTGACAGGGGGCAACACTGAAGCTTTCTTT	CASSLTGGNTEAFF
.	TRBV11-3	.	TRBJ2-2	TGTGCCAGCAGCTTTAGCACCGGGGAGCTGTTTTTT	CASSFSTGELFF
.	TRBV29-1	.	TRBJ2-3	TGCAGCGTGAAAGAGGGGGTCACAGATACGCAGTATTTT	CSVKEGVTDTQYF
.	TRBV2	.	TRBJ1-3	TGTGCCAGCAGACAGGCTGGCACCATATATTTT	CASRQAGTIYF
.	TRBV27	.	TRBJ2-2	TGTGCCAGCAGGGACACTAACACCGGGGAGCTGTTTTTT	CASRDTNTGELFF
once	TRBV7-2	.	TRBJ2-3	TGTGCCAGCAGCTCTGGGGGGTGGGTGCAGTATTTT	CASSSGGWVQYF
.	TRBV9	TRBD2	TRBJ2-1	TGTGCCAGCAGCGTAGAGGGACTAGCGGGCAATGAGCAGTTCTTC	CASSVEGLAGNEQFF
.	TRBV30	.	TRBJ2-7	TGTGCCTGGAGCCAACATGCGGGGACCGGTGCGTTAGGGCAGTACTTC	CAWSQHAGTGALGQYF
.	TRBV28	TRBD1	TRBJ1-2	TGTGCCAGCAATCCGCCATACCTCTCAGGGGGGACAGGGGCCTACTATGGCTACACCTTC	CASNPPYLSGGTGAYYGYTF
.	TRBV6-2/TRBV6-3	.	TRBJ2-7	TGTGCCAGCAGTGCGCGGGGGCTATCGGGTAACGAGCAGTACTTC	CASSARGLSGNEQYF
.	TRBV18	.	TRBJ2-1	TGTGCCAGCTCACCACCTCCCGGTTACTCCTACAATGAGCAGTTCTTC	CASSPPPGYSYNEQFF
.	TRBV3-1/TRBV3-2	TRBD2	TRBJ2-1	TGTGCCAGCAGCTTACAACTAGCGGGGGGCTACAATGAGCAGTTCTTC	CASSLQLAGGYNEQFF
.	TRBV7-9	.	TRBJ1-4	TGTGCCAGCACCGGTGGAGCCGGGAATGAAAAACTGTTTTTT	CASTGGAGNEKLFF
.	TRBV6-1	.	TRBJ1-6	TGTGCCAGCAGTGAACCCCCCGGCGGGGGGAATTCACCCCTCCACTTT	CASSEPPGGGNSPLHF
few	TRBV7-2	TRBD1	TRBJ2-1	TGTGCCAGCAGCCCACCGGACAGGAGGTACAATGAGCAGTTCTTC	CASSPPDRRYNEQFF
.	TRBV6-5	TRBD1	TRBJ2-5	TGTGCCAGCAGTTACCGGTTGACAGGGGGAAGGGAGACCCAGTACTTC	CASSYRLTGGRETQYF
.	TRBV28	TRBD1	TRBJ1-4	TGTGCCAGCAGTTCGGGACAGGGTGAAAAACTGTTTTTT	CASSSGQGEKLFF
.	TRBV3-1/TRBV3-2	TRBD2	TRBJ2-7	TGTGCCAGCGCCGGGGGGATGTCGTACTACGAGCAGTACTTC	CASAGGMSYYEQYF
.	TRBV28	TRBD1	TRBJ1-2	TGTGCCAGCAGACCCGACAGGGAGTACTATGGCTACACCTTC	CASRPDREYYGYTF
.	TRBV5-8	.	TRBJ1-4	TGTGCCAGCAGCTTCGCCCACAAGGGGTATAATGAAAAACTGTTTTTT	CASSFAHKGYNEKLFF
.	TRBV7-3	TRBD2	TRBJ2-1	TGTGCCAGCAGCCCCGGGGGGAACAATGAGCAGTTCTTC	CASSPGGNNEQFF
.	TRBV5-1	.	TRBJ1-5	TGCGCCAGCAGCTTGGATACGGGATCAAATCAGCCCCAGCATTTT	CASSLDTGSNQPQHF
.	TRBV9	TRBD1	TRBJ1-2	TGTGCCAGCAGCGTCGGGATACAGGGGGATGGCTACACCTTC	CASSVGIQGDGYTF
.	TRBV6-5	TRBD2	TRBJ2-7	TGTGCCAGCAAGACTAGCGGGAGGGCCGACGAGCAGTACTTC	CASKTSGRADEQYF
.	TRBV18	TRBD1	TRBJ2-7	TGTGCCAGCTCACCGGCTTTTTTACAGGGGGAATTCGCCGAGCAGTACTTC	CASSPAFLQGEFAEQYF
.	TRBV18	TRBD1	TRBJ2-7	TGTGCCAGCTCGGTGACAGGGACCCTCGAGCAGTACTTC	CASSVTGTLEQYF